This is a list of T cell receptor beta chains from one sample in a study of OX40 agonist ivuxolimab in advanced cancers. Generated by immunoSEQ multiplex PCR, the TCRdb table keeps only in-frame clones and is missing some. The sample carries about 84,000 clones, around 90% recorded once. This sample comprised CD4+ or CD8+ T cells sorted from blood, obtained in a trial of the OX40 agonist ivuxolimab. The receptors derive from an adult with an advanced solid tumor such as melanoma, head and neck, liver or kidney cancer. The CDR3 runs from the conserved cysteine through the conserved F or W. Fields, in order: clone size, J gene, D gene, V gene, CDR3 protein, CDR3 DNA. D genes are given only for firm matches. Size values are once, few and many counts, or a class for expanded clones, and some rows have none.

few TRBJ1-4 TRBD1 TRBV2 CASSAHRGVDEKLFF TGTGCCAGCAGTGCCCACAGGGGGGTTGATGAAAAACTGTTTTTT
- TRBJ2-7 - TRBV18 CASSLQRSRSYEQYF TGTGCCAGCTCATTACAGCGGTCCCGGTCCTACGAGCAGTACTTC
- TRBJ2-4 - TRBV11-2 CASSPVGGAKNIQYF TGTGCCAGCAGCCCCGTGGGCGGCGCCAAAAACATTCAGTACTTC
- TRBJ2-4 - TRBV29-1 CSVGGAPAKNIQYF TGCAGCGTTGGGGGGGCCCCAGCCAAAAACATTCAGTACTTC
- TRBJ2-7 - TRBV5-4 CASSGGTAPYEQYF TGTGCCAGCAGCGGGGGGACTGCTCCCTACGAGCAGTACTTC
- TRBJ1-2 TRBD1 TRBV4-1 CASSFQGAGLWGYTF TGCGCCAGCAGCTTTCAGGGGGCGGGCCTTTGGGGCTACACCTTC
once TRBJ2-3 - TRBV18 CASSPPHGGTDTQYF TGTGCCAGCTCACCACCCCATGGGGGCACAGATACGCAGTATTTT
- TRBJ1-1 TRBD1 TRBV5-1 CASSRTPGQGAVTEAFF TGCGCCAGCAGCCGGACTCCGGGACAGGGGGCGGTCACTGAAGCTTTCTTT
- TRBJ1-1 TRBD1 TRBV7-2 CASSGNRGYEAFF TGTGCCAGCAGCGGTAACAGGGGCTATGAAGCTTTCTTT
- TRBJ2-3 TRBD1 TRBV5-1 CASGRTGTDTQYF TGCGCCAGCGGACGGACAGGGACAGATACGCAGTATTTT
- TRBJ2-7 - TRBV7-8 CASSIEASSLYEQYF TGTGCCAGCAGCATAGAAGCAAGTTCCCTGTACGAGCAGTACTTC
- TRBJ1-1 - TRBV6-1 CASSNIRGNTEAFF TGTGCCAGCAGTAATATCAGGGGGAACACTGAAGCTTTCTTT
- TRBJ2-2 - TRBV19 CASSIARGANTGELFF TGTGCCAGTAGTATCGCCCGGGGTGCGAACACCGGGGAGCTGTTTTTT
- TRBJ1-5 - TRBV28 CASSRGTPQHF TGTGCCAGCAGCCGCGGAACCCCCCAGCATTTT
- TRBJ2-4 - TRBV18 CASSPEAKNIQYF TGTGCCAGCTCACCGGAAGCCAAAAACATTCAGTACTTC
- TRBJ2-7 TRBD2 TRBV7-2 CASSLDLAVSYEQYF TGTGCCAGCAGCTTAGACCTAGCGGTCTCCTACGAGCAGTACTTC
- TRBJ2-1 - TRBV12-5 CASGLDTGNEQFF TGTGCTAGTGGTTTAGATACAGGGAATGAGCAGTTCTTC
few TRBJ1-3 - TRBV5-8 CASSSDERAGNTIYF TGTGCCAGCAGCTCGGATGAGCGGGCTGGAAACACCATATATTTT
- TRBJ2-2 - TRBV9 CASSVAGGGLNTGELFF TGTGCCAGCAGCGTAGCTGGGGGGGGCCTGAACACCGGGGAGCTGTTTTTT
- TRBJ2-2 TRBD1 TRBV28 CASSITGTGITGELFF TGTGCCAGCAGTATAACCGGGACAGGAATCACCGGGGAGCTGTTTTTT
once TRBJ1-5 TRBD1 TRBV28 CASTRTGGLNQPQHF TGTGCCAGCACCCGAACAGGGGGCCTCAATCAGCCCCAGCATTTT
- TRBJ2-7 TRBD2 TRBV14 CASSHVLSGGHEQYF TGTGCCAGCAGCCATGTTTTAAGCGGGGGGCACGAGCAGTACTTC
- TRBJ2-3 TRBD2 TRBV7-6 CASSSTGLAGGTDTQYF TGTGCCAGCAGCTCCACCGGACTAGCGGGGGGCACAGATACGCAGTATTTT
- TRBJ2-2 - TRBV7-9 CALRGANTGELFF TGTGCCTTGAGGGGGGCGAACACCGGGGAGCTGTTTTTT
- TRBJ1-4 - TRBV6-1 CASSELLRVTNEKLFF TGTGCCAGCAGTGAATTATTGAGGGTAACTAATGAAAAACTGTTTTTT
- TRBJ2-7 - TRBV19 CASSKGGRGYEQYF TGTGCCAGTTCTAAGGGGGGGAGAGGCTACGAGCAGTACTTC
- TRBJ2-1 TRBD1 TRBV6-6 CASRQSRQGKGNEQFF TGTGCCAGCAGACAGTCCCGACAGGGGAAGGGGAATGAGCAGTTCTTC
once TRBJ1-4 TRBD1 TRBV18 CASSPGQGGGEKLFF TGTGCCAGCTCACCAGGACAGGGGGGAGGTGAAAAACTGTTTTTT
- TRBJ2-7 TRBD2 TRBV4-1 CASTYLAGGPGEQYF TGCGCCAGCACCTATCTAGCGGGAGGGCCAGGCGAGCAGTACTTC
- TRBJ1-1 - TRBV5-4 CASSPVPNTEAFF TGTGCCAGCAGCCCAGTCCCGAACACTGAAGCTTTCTTT
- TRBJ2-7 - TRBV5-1 CASSLGLAEIYEQYF TGCGCCAGCAGCTTAGGCTTAGCGGAAATCTACGAGCAGTACTTC
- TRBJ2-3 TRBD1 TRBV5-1 CASSSTPAGTGSTQYF TGCGCCAGCAGCTCTACCCCGGCCGGGACAGGTAGTACGCAGTATTTT
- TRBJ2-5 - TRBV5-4 CASSKTEQQETQYF TGTGCCAGCAGCAAAACAGAACAGCAAGAGACCCAGTACTTC
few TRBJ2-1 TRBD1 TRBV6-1 CASSTGQDVREQFF TGTGCCAGCAGCACGGGACAGGATGTCAGGGAGCAGTTCTTC
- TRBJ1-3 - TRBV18 CASSPGGAGNTIYF TGTGCCAGCTCACCTGGCGGAGCTGGAAACACCATATATTTT
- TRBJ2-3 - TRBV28 CASSTRDTQYF TGTGCCAGCAGTACAAGGGATACGCAGTATTTT
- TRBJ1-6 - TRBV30 CAWSVSRVDSYNSPLHF TGTGCCTGGAGTGTAAGCAGGGTTGACTCCTATAATTCACCCCTCCACTTT
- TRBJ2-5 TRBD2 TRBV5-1 CASSPLAGGQTQYF TGCGCCAGCAGCCCACTAGCGGGGGGACAGACCCAGTACTTC
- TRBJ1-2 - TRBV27 CASLARSGNLYGYTF TGTGCCAGCCTCGCCCGGAGTGGGAACCTCTATGGCTACACCTTC
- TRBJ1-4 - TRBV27 CASSFVGASKVLFF TGTGCCAGCAGTTTTGTCGGGGCATCTAAGGTGCTGTTTTTT
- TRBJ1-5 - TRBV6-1 CASSEALRGGRSQHF TGTGCCAGCAGTGAAGCGCTAAGGGGGGGGCGGTCCCAGCATTTT
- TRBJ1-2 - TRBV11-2 CASSLGLQNYGYTF TGTGCCAGCAGCTTAGGGTTACAGAACTATGGCTACACCTTC
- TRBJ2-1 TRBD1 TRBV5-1 CATGRTGDHNEQFF TGCGCCACCGGAAGGACAGGGGATCACAATGAGCAGTTCTTC
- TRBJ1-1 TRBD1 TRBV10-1 CASTKDRGRAGTTEAFF TGCGCCAGCACCAAGGACAGGGGGCGCGCAGGGACCACTGAAGCTTTCTTT
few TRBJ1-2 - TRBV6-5 CASSYSSTTVSYTF TGTGCCAGCAGTTACTCGAGCACTACAGTTAGCTACACCTTC
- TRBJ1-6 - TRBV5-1 CASSLAHTDNSPLHF TGCGCCAGCAGCTTGGCTCACACGGACAATTCACCCCTCCACTTT
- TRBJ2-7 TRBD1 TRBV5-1 CASTGDFAGGFSYEQYF TGCGCCAGCACCGGCGATTTTGCAGGGGGCTTCTCCTACGAGCAGTACTTC
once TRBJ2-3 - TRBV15 CATSTGPPKITDTQYF TGTGCCACCAGCACGGGACCCCCAAAAATTACAGATACGCAGTATTTT
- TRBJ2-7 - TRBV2 CASSQGQNSYEQYF TGTGCCAGCAGTCAGGGACAAAACTCCTACGAGCAGTACTTC
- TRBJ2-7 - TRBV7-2 CASSLWTTPEQYF TGTGCCAGCAGCCTCTGGACAACCCCCGAGCAGTACTTC
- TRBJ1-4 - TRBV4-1 CASSFRQEHGEKLFF TGCGCCAGCAGCTTCAGACAGGAGCATGGTGAAAAACTGTTTTTT
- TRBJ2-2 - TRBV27 CASARAGTGELFF TGTGCCAGCGCCCGGGCAGGAACCGGGGAGCTGTTTTTT
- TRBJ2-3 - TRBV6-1 CASRRTGTDTQYF TGTGCCAGCAGGAGAACAGGCACAGATACGCAGTATTTT
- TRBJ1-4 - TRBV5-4 CASSSQPQGTHEKLFF TGTGCCAGCAGCTCTCAACCACAGGGAACCCATGAAAAACTGTTTTTT